This is a list of T cell receptor beta chains from one sample in a study of cytomegalovirus exposure and HLA in healthy donors. The method was immunoSEQ multiplex PCR; TCRdb's version includes in-frame clones alone and lacks a portion of them. The top ten hold 13% of the sample, which has 150,000 to 250,000 clones, 75% to 85% seen once. Sequences were obtained from PBMCs. The receptor set was obtained from a young woman in good health and CMV-seropositive. Both conserved end residues are part of each CDR3. The D gene is left open where the match is weak. Some rows mark clone size as missing; the rest say once, few, many or name a class of expanded clone.

v_gene	abundance	d_gene	j_gene	CDR3nt	CDR3aa
TRBV6-6	-	-	TRBJ1-5	TGTGCCAGCAGTTATGGCAGCAATCAGCCCCAGCATTTT	CASSYGSNQPQHF
TRBV2	-	-	TRBJ2-7	TGTGCCACCATGTTACAGCCCCTTGAGCAGTACTTC	CATMLQPLEQYF
TRBV5-4	once	-	TRBJ2-6	TGTGCCAGCAGCCTCTACTCTGGGGCCAACGTCCTGACTTTC	CASSLYSGANVLTF
TRBV18	once	-	TRBJ2-3	TGTGCCAGCTCTCCCAAGGGGGCAGATACGCAGTATTTT	CASSPKGADTQYF
TRBV2	-	-	TRBJ1-1	TGTGCCAGCAGCTCACAGAGAAACACTGAAGCTTTCTTT	CASSSQRNTEAFF
TRBV5-1	-	-	TRBJ1-2	TGCGCCAGCAGCTTACGACCAGGACAGAGAGATGGCTACACCTTC	CASSLRPGQRDGYTF
TRBV19	-	-	TRBJ1-5	TGTGCCAGTAGTATAGATCGGCAGCCCCAGCATTTT	CASSIDRQPQHF
TRBV5-6	-	TRBD1	TRBJ2-7	TGTGCCAGCAGCTCGAAAACAGGGGGAATCTACGAGCAGTACTTC	CASSSKTGGIYEQYF
TRBV5-5	-	TRBD1	TRBJ1-3	TGTGCCAGCAGCACGACAGGGGGGAACACCATATATTTT	CASSTTGGNTIYF
TRBV4-1	-	-	TRBJ1-5	TGCGCCAGCAGCCAAGGGGGAGGGCTTCAGCCCCAGCATTTT	CASSQGGGLQPQHF
TRBV11-2	-	-	TRBJ2-7	TGTGCCAGCAGCTCGAACAGTGGGGAGGAGGCCTACGAGCAGTACTTC	CASSSNSGEEAYEQYF
TRBV5-1	-	TRBD1	TRBJ2-1	TGCGCCAGCAGCAGGGACAGGGGGCGAGCTGAGCAGTTCTTC	CASSRDRGRAEQFF
TRBV5-4	-	TRBD2	TRBJ2-1	TGTGCCAGCAGCGGCGGGACTAGCGGATTACTCAATGAGCAGTTCTTC	CASSGGTSGLLNEQFF
TRBV5-6	-	-	TRBJ2-2	TGTGCCAGCAGCCCGGGGAGGGGGGAGCTGTTTTTT	CASSPGRGELFF
TRBV5-1	-	-	TRBJ2-7	TGCGCCAGCAGCCCGGGACTTTCCTACGAGCAGTACTTC	CASSPGLSYEQYF
TRBV5-1	-	TRBD2	TRBJ2-7	TGCGCCAGCAGTTTCGGGACTAGCGGAACATACGAGCAGTACTTC	CASSFGTSGTYEQYF
TRBV5-1	-	-	TRBJ1-2	TGCGCCAGCAGCCCAGGGGAGCTTTATGGCTACACCTTC	CASSPGELYGYTF
TRBV7-6	few	TRBD2	TRBJ2-5	TGTGCCAGCAGCTTAATAGCGGGAGGGGTCGAGACCCAGTACTTC	CASSLIAGGVETQYF
TRBV29-1	-	TRBD1	TRBJ2-1	TGCAGCGCCGAGGGGACAGTATGGGGCAATGAGCAGTTCTTC	CSAEGTVWGNEQFF
TRBV27	-	TRBD1	TRBJ2-7	TGTGCCAGCAGTGCCAAGACAGGGGGCGACGAGCAGTACTTC	CASSAKTGGDEQYF
TRBV6-1	few	-	TRBJ2-7	TGTGCCAGCAGTGAATCGGCCTACGAGCAGTACTTC	CASSESAYEQYF
TRBV25-1	-	TRBD1	TRBJ1-2	TGTGCCACCGACAGGGGCGGTGGCGGCTACACCTTC	CATDRGGGGYTF
TRBV15	-	TRBD2	TRBJ2-4	TGTGCCACCAGCAGAGGAGCGGGAGAATTCGGGGACATTCAGTACTTC	CATSRGAGEFGDIQYF
TRBV6-1	few	-	TRBJ1-2	TGTGCCAGCAGTGAATTTCTCCACTATGGCTACACCTTC	CASSEFLHYGYTF
TRBV6-1	-	TRBD1	TRBJ1-5	TGTGCCAGCACTAATGACAGGGCTCTTCAGCCCCAGCATTTT	CASTNDRALQPQHF
TRBV5-1	-	TRBD1	TRBJ1-4	TGCGCCAGCAGCTTGGGTGGACAGGTGCTGAGGAGTGAAAAACTGTTTTTT	CASSLGGQVLRSEKLFF
TRBV7-9	-	TRBD2	TRBJ2-1	TGTGCCAGCAGCTTCACCATCATAGCGGGAGGCGGGGGGGAGCAGTTCTTC	CASSFTIIAGGGGEQFF
TRBV6-1	-	-	TRBJ1-2	TGTGCCAGCAGTGTAGGGGGTGGCTACACCTTC	CASSVGGGYTF
TRBV5-6	-	-	TRBJ1-2	TGTGCCAGCAGGGCCGGGTATGGCTACACCTTC	CASRAGYGYTF
TRBV12-1	-	-	TRBJ2-7	TGTGCCAGCAGTCCTAGGACTAGCGAGCCCAACGAGCAGTACTTC	CASSPRTSEPNEQYF
TRBV2	-	-	TRBJ1-5	TGTGCCAGCCTCACATATAGCAATCAGCCCCAGCATTTT	CASLTYSNQPQHF